This T cell receptor beta chain comes out of a study of blood T cell repertoires in COVID-19. In the study overall: From T cells, B-cell-depleted T cells, or PBMCs came the material, which was cDNA or gDNA.

Using immunoSEQ multiplex PCR, the repertoire was profiled, and TCRdb retains in-frame clones only, with some absent. The table shows about 180,000 clones, with roughly 83% occurring only once. V was trimmed by 0 bases and J by 3 bases, leaving 12 bases between them. CDR3 size: 15 residues. The germline CDR1 and CDR2 sequences are SGHKS and YYEKEE (reference sequence). This TCR was recovered from a woman younger than 45 who had recovered from COVID-19. V is TRBV5-5 and J is TRBJ1-1; possibly TRBD1 for D (6 bases). What was sequenced was PBMCs or T cells enriched from blood (not recorded which). The CDR3 nucleotides are TGTGCCAGCAGCTTGGAGTTAAACAGGGACACTGAAGCTTTCTTT. Its protein product is CASSLELNRDTEAFF.